The TCR beta chain under discussion was sequenced for a study of shared clonotypes between healthy human individuals. Study observations and caveats: A reduction in generation probabilities was seen for non-shared clonotypes relative to those shared by all four donors. Clonotype sharing across several donors was observed for around 4.8% of naive CD4 clonotypes.

This CDR3 region has 14 residues. Germline CDR1 LNHDA, CDR2 SQIVND (reference sequence). The V and J ends lost 8 bases and 2 bases respectively, with 13 bases between them. CD4+ cell separation produced CD45RA+ naive and CD45RA-negative memory subsets. Worth noting for this clone: Antigen unknown.

Splitting of each subset's genomic DNA was done evenly across several immunoSEQ plates. Profiling relied on immunoSEQ multiplex PCR, and the TCRdb table lists in-frame clones only, not all of them. The sample carries around 1,000,000 clones, approximately 80% recorded once. The V gene is TRBV19, the J gene TRBJ1-3; D is perhaps TRBD1 (5 bases). The TCR originated in a man younger than 30 in good health. Some clones in this sample may be carry-over from other donors' samples. Source material: memory CD4+ T cells from PBMCs. This sample's subset: CD45RA-negative fraction. The CDR3 protein is CASYTGLPGNTIYF. CDR3 DNA sequence: TGTGCCAGTTACACAGGTCTTCCTGGAAACACCATATATTTT.